What follows are 26 T cell receptor beta chains derived from one specimen sequenced in a study of cytomegalovirus exposure and HLA in healthy donors. Primers for the PCR totalled 60 Vbeta and 13 Jbeta. Measured with immunoSEQ multiplex PCR; TCRdb has only the in-frame clones, and not every one. Found here are 65,000 to 100,000 clones, more than 70% of them singletons; the top ten hold 2% to 2.5%. Source material: PBMCs. These receptors were collected from a man between 40 and 49 years old in good health and CMV-seronegative.

The genes are TRBV19 and TRBJ1-5, with D maybe TRBD1 (5 bases). CDR3 length: 16 residues. V gave up 6 bases and J gave up 0 bases, with 15 bases separating them. Germline V gene sequence: CDR1 LNHDA, CDR2 SQIVND (reference sequence). The CDR3 DNA reads as TGTGCCAGTAGGGCTGACAGCGCCTATAGCAATCAGCCCCAGCATTTT. Translating gives CASRADSAYSNQPQHF.

The chain recombines TRBV27 with TRBJ1-6; TRBD1 matches at 7 bases. V dropped 10 bases and J dropped 9; count of bases not matched to a gene: 12. This CDR3 has 14 amino acids. The germline gives CDR1 MNHEY, CDR2 SMNVEV (reference sequence). The CDR3 protein is CANQPHRGGSPLHF. The CDR3 region has the DNA TGTGCCAACCAGCCGCACAGGGGAGGTTCACCCCTCCACTTT.

Note on this clone: The same CDR3 is also encoded by other DNA sequences in this sample. The genes are TRBV27 and TRBJ2-7; 8 nucleotides align to TRBD1. The V gene's germline CDR1 is MNHEY and CDR2 SMNVEV (reference sequence). The CDR3 is made up of 13 amino acids. With V trimmed by 3 bases and J by 5 bases, 3 bases remained unmatched. Here the CDR3 DNA reads TGTGCCAGCAGTTTGGCAGGGGGCAACGAGCAGTACTTC. Encoded protein: CASSLAGGNEQYF.

This chain uses TRBV11-2 with TRBJ1-1; D is unclear. The CDR3 has 14 amino acids. CDR1 and CDR2 from the germline V gene are SGHAT and FQNNGV. Trimming removed 0 bases at V and 5 bases at J, with 10 bases between. The CDR3 sequence: CASSLDYSYTEAFF. The CDR3 DNA reads as TGTGCCAGCAGCTTAGATTACAGTTATACTGAAGCTTTCTTT.

The V and J genes are TRBV6-1 and TRBJ1-2; 8 bases match TRBD1. CDR1 and CDR2 (germline): MNHNS, SASEGT. V was pared by 3 bases and J by 5 bases, with 8 bases of the junction left unmatched. This CDR3 is 15 amino acids long. The CDR3 DNA sequence: TGTGCCAGCAGTGAGTGGCCAGGGGGCTATTATGGCTACACCTTC. Protein product: CASSEWPGGYYGYTF.

The rearrangement links TRBV28 to TRBJ2-7; TRBD2 matches 7 bases. J gave up 4 bases and V 1 base, and 7 bases lay outside the gene matches. Germline CDR1 is MDHEN and CDR2 is SYDVKM. The CDR3 is made up of 15 amino acids. The CDR3 DNA reads as TGTGCCAGCAGTTTATTTTCTAGCGGTTCGTACGAGCAGTACTTC. Translated: CASSLFSSGSYEQYF. Using reference TRBV28 and TRBJ2-7 for the parts outside the CDR3, the full variable domain is DVKVTQSSRYLVKRTGEKVFLECVQDMDHENMFWYRQDPGLGLRLIYFSYDVKMKEKGDIPEGYSVSREKKERFSLILESASTNQTSMYLCASSLFSSGSYEQYFGPGTRLTVT.

The genes are TRBV7-2 and TRBJ2-1, with TRBD2 as a possible D gene (5 bases). The CDR3 runs to 16 residues. V lost 4 bases and J 4 bases, leaving 17 bases between the germline ends. Germline loops: CDR1 SGHTA, CDR2 FQGNSA. Here the CDR3 DNA reads TGTGCCAGCAGCTCCCGTCGGGCTAGCAGATACAATGAGCAGTTCTTC. It codes for CASSSRRASRYNEQFF.

The rearrangement links TRBV5-1 to TRBJ1-2; 8 bases align to TRBD1. From germline, CDR1 is SGHRS and CDR2 YFSETQ. The trim removed 0 bases at V and 4 bases at J, leaving 8 bases unmatched. The CDR3 spans 16 residues. The DNA for the CDR3 is TGCGCCAGCAGCTTGGATTATTCGGGACAGGTCTATGGCTACACCTTC. Its translation is CASSLDYSGQVYGYTF.

The chain uses TRBV11-2 and TRBJ2-1, with TRBD2 as a possible D gene (7 bases). Deletions cut 1 base from V and 8 bases from J, with 12 bases between. CDR3 length equals 14 residues. CDR1 SGHAT and CDR2 FQNNGV come from the germline V gene. The DNA for the CDR3 is TGTGCCAGCAGCTTAGTAGGGGAGGGGGATGAGCAGTTCTTC. Translated, it gives CASSLVGEGDEQFF.

The genes are TRBV14 and TRBJ1-1, with D tentatively TRBD1 (5 bases). This CDR3 contains 15 residues. Germline-derived CDR1 and CDR2 are SGHDN and FVKESK. V dropped 1 base and J dropped 3 bases, with 12 bases sitting between them. The CDR3 reads CASSQVSVRDTEAFF. The CDR3 coding sequence is TGTGCCAGCAGCCAAGTGTCGGTCAGGGACACTGAAGCTTTCTTT.

This clone was detected a few times. J is TRBJ1-1 and V is TRBV7-9; D ambiguous. Germline V gene lookup returns CDR1 SEHNR and CDR2 FQNEAQ (reference sequence). Deletions cut 1 base from V and 0 bases from J, with 9 bases between. CDR3 length equals 15 residues. CDR3 bases: TGTGCCAGCAGCTTAGAGAGGCAGTTGAACACTGAAGCTTTCTTT. The encoded protein is CASSLERQLNTEAFF.

This clone was detected only a few times. The chain combines TRBV28 with TRBJ2-4; 7 bases line up with TRBD2. The germline gives CDR1 MDHEN, CDR2 SYDVKM. The V gene end was trimmed by 4 bases and the J gene end by 0 bases; junction bases not matched to a gene: 3. This CDR3 has 15 residues. In nucleotides, the CDR3 is TGTGCCAGCAGTTCGGGGGGACTAGCCAAAAACATTCAGTACTTC. It codes for CASSSGGLAKNIQYF. The complete variable domain, with remaining parts taken from reference TRBV28 and TRBJ2-4, reads DVKVTQSSRYLVKRTGEKVFLECVQDMDHENMFWYRQDPGLGLRLIYFSYDVKMKEKGDIPEGYSVSREKKERFSLILESASTNQTSMYLCASSSGGLAKNIQYFGAGTRLSVL.

The chain links TRBV19 to TRBJ1-5; TRBD1 is a possible D gene (5 bases). V was clipped by 6 bases and J by 4 bases, with 13 bases between them. CDR1 and CDR2 from the germline V gene are LNHDA and SQIVND (reference sequence). The CDR3 covers 14 residues. The CDR3 bases are TGTGCCAGTAGATCGGGGACTGTAAATCAGCCCCAGCATTTT. It codes for CASRSGTVNQPQHF.

The chain uses TRBV6-1 and TRBJ2-1, with a tentative D call TRBD2 (6 bases). Germline CDR1 and CDR2: MNHNS and SASEGT. The CDR3 sequence is 15 residues long. V lost 1 base and J 9 bases, leaving 16 bases between the germline ends. CDR3 nucleotide sequence: TGTGCCAGCAGTGAAGTAGTTAAGGCGGGGAGTGAGCAGTTCTTC. Its translation is CASSEVVKAGSEQFF.

This clone was seen just once. This chain joins TRBV27 and TRBJ1-5, with D uncertain. The germline CDR1 and CDR2 sequences are MNHEY and SMNVEV (reference sequence). This CDR3 is 14 amino acids long. Deletions cut 4 bases from V and 0 bases from J, with 7 bases between. CDR3: CASSSLYSNQPQHF. In DNA, the CDR3 is TGTGCCAGCAGTTCTCTCTATAGCAATCAGCCCCAGCATTTT.

V gene TRBV30 combines with J gene TRBJ2-5; TRBD1 might be the D (5 bases). The germline gives CDR1 GTSNPN, CDR2 SVGIG (reference sequence). This CDR3 is 11 amino acids long. V was shortened by 4 bases and J by 5 bases, with 8 bases between the two germline ends. As DNA, the CDR3 is TGTGCCTGGACCCCAGGGGAGACCCAGTACTTC. Encoded protein: CAWTPGETQYF.

The chain's CDR3 is CASSVMGENSYNEQFF. Here the CDR3 DNA reads TGTGCCAGCAGCGTAATGGGAGAAAATTCCTACAATGAGCAGTTCTTC. The genes are TRBV9 and TRBJ2-1; TRBD2 might be the D (5 bases). V lost 1 base to trimming and J lost 1 base, with 12 bases between them. This CDR3 has 16 amino acids. Germline CDR1 SGDLS, CDR2 YYNGEE.

The chain carries TRBV6-5 and TRBJ2-2; tentatively, D is TRBD1 (5 bases). From germline, CDR1 is MNHEY and CDR2 SVGAGI. The CDR3 sequence is 14 residues long. Trimming took 6 bases from V and 3 from J, leaving 11 bases between them. The CDR3 sequence is CASSQGGDTGELFF. Written as DNA, the CDR3 is TGTGCCAGCAGCCAGGGTGGTGACACCGGGGAGCTGTTTTTT.

This chain connects TRBV19 to TRBJ1-1, with a tentative D call TRBD1 (6 bases). V was pared by 9 bases and J by 6 bases, with 23 bases between. The CDR3 consists of 15 residues. Germline-derived CDR1 and CDR2 are LNHDA and SQIVND (reference sequence). The CDR3 coding sequence is TGTGCCAGCTTCGATGCGGGGGGGGCTCGAGCTGAAGCTTTCTTT. Amino acid sequence: CASFDAGGARAEAFF.

J is TRBJ1-2 and V is TRBV19, with 7 bases identical to TRBD1. The CDR3 has 13 residues. Trimming cost V 5 bases and J 6 bases; bases outside gene matches: 6. The germline CDR1 and CDR2 sequences are LNHDA and SQIVND (reference sequence). The CDR3 sequence: CASSYTGVNGYTF. As DNA, the CDR3 is TGTGCCAGTAGTTACACAGGGGTGAATGGCTACACCTTC.

The gene calls are TRBV18 and TRBJ2-3; weak D call: TRBD2 (6 bases). V lost 3 bases and J lost 5, with 12 bases in between. CDR1 KGHSH and CDR2 LQKENI come from the germline V gene. This CDR3 spans 14 amino acids. The CDR3 protein is CASSPPDGRDTQYF. The DNA for the CDR3 is TGTGCCAGCTCACCCCCTGACGGGAGAGATACGCAGTATTTT.

The chain carries TRBV14 and TRBJ2-7; 9 bases map to TRBD2. The CDR3 contains 14 residues. Germline V lookup: CDR1 SGHDN, CDR2 FVKESK. V gave up 4 bases and J gave up 3 bases; unmatched junction bases: 4. This CDR3 reads CASSLGGGVYEQYF. In DNA form, the CDR3 reads TGTGCCAGCAGCCTCGGCGGGGGGGTCTACGAGCAGTACTTC.

The chain couples TRBV4-1 to TRBJ1-1, with D hard to call. V was clipped by 2 bases and J by 1 base, with 8 bases between them. CDR3 length: 14 residues. Germline V gives CDR1 MGHRA, CDR2 YSYEKL. DNA of the CDR3: TGCGCCAGCAGCCAATCTGGGCAGAACACTGAAGCTTTCTTT. It encodes CASSQSGQNTEAFF.

The chain joins TRBV7-9 to TRBJ2-1, with 8 bases matching TRBD2. The CDR3 spans 14 residues. V shed 5 bases, J shed 8 bases, and the junction held 8 bases outside the gene matches. Germline assignment: CDR1 SEHNR and CDR2 FQNEAQ (reference sequence). The CDR3 protein is CASSPSGRTHEQFF. The CDR3 coding sequence is TGTGCCAGCAGCCCGAGCGGGAGAACTCATGAGCAGTTCTTC.

This CDR3 reads CSAGQGAYEQYF. DNA of the CDR3: TGCAGCGCCGGACAGGGGGCCTACGAGCAGTACTTC. The chain employs TRBV29-1 and TRBJ2-7, with TRBD1 matching over 10 bases. Trimming at V came to 7 bases and at J to 2 bases, leaving 2 bases not matched to a gene. The CDR3 length is 12 residues. Germline V gene data show CDR1 as SQVTM and CDR2 as ANQGSEA.

The genes are TRBV7-3 and TRBJ2-2; the match to TRBD2 covers 9 bases. This CDR3 comprises 17 residues. V dropped 5 bases and J dropped 1; count of bases not matched to a gene: 8. Per germline, CDR1 SGHTA and CDR2 FQGTGA. The CDR3 bases are TGTGCCAGCAGCATCCACGGGACTAGCCTGAACACCGGGGAGCTGTTTTTT. Translated, it gives CASSIHGTSLNTGELFF.